The 6 T cell receptor beta chains in this list originate from one sample, sequenced in a study of CD8 T cells in Susac syndrome. Reverse transcription of about 0.5 to 1 ug RNA used random hexamers. TCRdb independently ran MiXCR on the immunoSEQ multiplex PCR reads; one entry per CDR3 protein. The data contain approximately 280,000 distinct CDR3 sequences, around 84% of them singletons. The material sequenced was CD8+ T cells from PBMCs. The receptors were gathered from a human donor with multiple sclerosis.

The chain is built from TRBV12-3 or TRBV12-4 and TRBJ2-1, with a weak D call TRBD2 (6 bases). This CDR3 has 16 amino acids. V was trimmed by 11 bases and J by 1 base, leaving 21 bases between them. The CDR3 DNA is TGTGCCTTACTTCTCGCGGGAAGTAATTCCTACAATGAGCAGTTCTTC. It specifies CALLLAGSNSYNEQFF.

The chain employs TRBV12-3 or TRBV12-4 and TRBJ2-3, with 7 bases matching TRBD2. This CDR3 has 15 residues. With V trimmed by 5 bases and J by 0 bases, 5 bases remained unmatched. CDR3 sequence (DNA): TGTGCCAGCAGTCTGTCTAGCGGTAGCACAGATACGCAGTATTTT. Translation gives CASSLSSGSTDTQYF.

The rearrangement uses TRBV14 and TRBJ2-2, with 10 bases identical to TRBD2. The germline V gene has CDR1 SGHDN and CDR2 FVKESK. J lost 7 bases, V lost 1 base, and 6 bases had no gene match. This CDR3 is built from 16 residues. In DNA form, the CDR3 reads TGTGCCAGCAGCCAAGTGGGCGGACTAGCGGACGGGGAGCTGTTTTTT. This sequence encodes CASSQVGGLADGELFF. Together with reference TRBV14 and TRBJ2-2, the CDR3 gives the full variable domain: EAGVTQFPSHSVIEKGQTVTLRCDPISGHDNLYWYRRVMGKEIKFLLHFVKESKQDESGMPNNRFLAERTGGTYSTLKVQPAELEDSGVYFCASSQVGGLADGELFFGEGSRLTVL.

This sequence joins TRBV7-9 and TRBJ2-5; D possibly corresponds to TRBD1 (6 bases). Per germline, CDR1 SEHNR and CDR2 FQNEAQ (reference sequence). The CDR3 extends over 16 amino acids. Between the trimmed V and J ends, which lost 4 bases and 4 bases, there was a span of 19 bases. CDR3 region: CASSSFTGTPRETQYF. In nucleotides, the CDR3 is TGTGCCAGCAGCTCATTTACCGGGACACCAAGAGAGACCCAGTACTTC.

On this clonotype itself: One junction end disagrees with the germline gene, perhaps due to a read error. The chain joins TRBV9 to TRBJ1-2; D gene uncertain. This CDR3 region has 9 residues. Looked up from germline, CDR1 is SGDLS and CDR2 is YYNGEE. Here the CDR3 DNA reads TGTGCCAGCAGCGTAACCGGGCCTTTC. Its protein product is CASSVTGPF.

The genes are TRBV11-3 and TRBJ2-5, with D maybe TRBD1 (6 bases). Germline V lookup: CDR1 SGHNT, CDR2 YENEEA. This CDR3 region has 15 residues. Trimming took 1 base from V and 5 from J, leaving 14 bases between them. The CDR3 sequence: CASSLGDMTRETQYF. The CDR3 DNA reads TGTGCCAGCAGCTTAGGGGACATGACGAGGGAGACCCAGTACTTC.